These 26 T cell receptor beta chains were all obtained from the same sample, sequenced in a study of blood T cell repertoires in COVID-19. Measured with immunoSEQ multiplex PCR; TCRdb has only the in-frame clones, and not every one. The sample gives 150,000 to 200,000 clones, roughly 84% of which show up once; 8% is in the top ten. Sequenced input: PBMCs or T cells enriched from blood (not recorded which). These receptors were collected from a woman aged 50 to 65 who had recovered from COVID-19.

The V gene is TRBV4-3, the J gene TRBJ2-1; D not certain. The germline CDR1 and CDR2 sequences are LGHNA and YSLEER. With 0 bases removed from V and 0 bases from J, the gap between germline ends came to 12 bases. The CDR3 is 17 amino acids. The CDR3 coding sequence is TGCGCCAGCAGCCAAGATTTTGTAATAAACTCCTACAATGAGCAGTTCTTC. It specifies CASSQDFVINSYNEQFF.

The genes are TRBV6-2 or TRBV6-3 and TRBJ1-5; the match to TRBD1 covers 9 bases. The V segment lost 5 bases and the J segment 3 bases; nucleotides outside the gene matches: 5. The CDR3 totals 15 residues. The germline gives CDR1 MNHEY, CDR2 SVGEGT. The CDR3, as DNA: TGTGCCAGCAGTGGCACAGGGGGCCCCAATCAGCCCCAGCATTTT. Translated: CASSGTGGPNQPQHF.

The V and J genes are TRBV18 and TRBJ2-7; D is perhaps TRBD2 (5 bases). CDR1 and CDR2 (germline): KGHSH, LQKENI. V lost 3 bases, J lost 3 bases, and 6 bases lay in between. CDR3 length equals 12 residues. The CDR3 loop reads CASSPGNYEQYF. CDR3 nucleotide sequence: TGTGCCAGCTCACCCGGGAACTACGAGCAGTACTTC.

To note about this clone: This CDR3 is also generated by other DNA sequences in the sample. In nucleotides, the CDR3 is TGTGCCAGCAGCTTGTGGGGTAGCGGTAGCACAGATACGCAGTATTTT. Translated, it gives CASSLWGSGSTDTQYF. J is TRBJ2-3 and V is TRBV7-9; tentative D call: TRBD2 (6 bases). Trimming cost V 3 bases and J 0 bases, with 13 bases left between them. The germline CDR1 and CDR2 sequences are SEHNR and FQNEAQ (reference sequence). The CDR3 totals 16 residues.

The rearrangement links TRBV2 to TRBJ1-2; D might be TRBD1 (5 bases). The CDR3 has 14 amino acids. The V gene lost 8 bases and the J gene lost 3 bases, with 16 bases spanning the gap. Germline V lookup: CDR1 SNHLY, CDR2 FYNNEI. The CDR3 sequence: CASGGQDRYYGYTF. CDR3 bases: TGTGCCAGCGGTGGACAAGACCGATACTATGGCTACACCTTC. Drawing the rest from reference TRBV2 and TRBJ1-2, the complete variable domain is EPEVTQTPSHQVTQMGQEVILRCVPISNHLYFYWYRQILGQKVEFLVSFYNNEISEKSEIFDDQFSVERPDGSNFTLKIRSTKLEDSAMYFCASGGQDRYYGYTFGSGTRLTVV.

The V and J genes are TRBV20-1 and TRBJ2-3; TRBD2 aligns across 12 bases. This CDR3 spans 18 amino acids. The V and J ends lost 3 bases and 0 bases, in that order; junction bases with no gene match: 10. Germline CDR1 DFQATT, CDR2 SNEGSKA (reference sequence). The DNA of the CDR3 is TGCAGTGCTAGTGGACTAGCGGGAAGATCAACTAGCACAGATACGCAGTATTTT. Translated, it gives CSASGLAGRSTSTDTQYF.

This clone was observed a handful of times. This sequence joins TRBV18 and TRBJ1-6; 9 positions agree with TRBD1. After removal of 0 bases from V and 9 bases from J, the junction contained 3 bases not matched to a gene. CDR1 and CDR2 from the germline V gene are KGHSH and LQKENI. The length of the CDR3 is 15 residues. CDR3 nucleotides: TGTGCCAGCTCACCACCGGCACAGGGGGCTTCACCCCTCCACTTT. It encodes CASSPPAQGASPLHF.

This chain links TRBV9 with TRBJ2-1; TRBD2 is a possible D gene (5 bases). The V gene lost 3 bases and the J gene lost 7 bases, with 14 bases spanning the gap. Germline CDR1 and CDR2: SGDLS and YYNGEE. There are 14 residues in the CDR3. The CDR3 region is CASSGTRADNEQFF. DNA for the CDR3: TGTGCCAGCAGCGGCACTAGAGCCGATAATGAGCAGTTCTTC.

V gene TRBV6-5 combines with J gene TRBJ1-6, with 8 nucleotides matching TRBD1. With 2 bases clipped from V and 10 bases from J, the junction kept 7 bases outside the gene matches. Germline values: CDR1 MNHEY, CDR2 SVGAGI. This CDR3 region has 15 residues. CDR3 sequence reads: CASSYLGQGSSPLHF. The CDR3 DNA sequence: TGTGCCAGCAGTTACCTTGGACAGGGCAGCTCACCCCTCCACTTT.

The CDR3: CASSADSRSGNTIYF. CDR3 in DNA: TGTGCCAGCAGCGCGGACAGTCGCTCTGGAAACACCATATATTTT. The rearrangement joins TRBV9 to TRBJ1-3; D perhaps matches TRBD1 (6 bases). The V and J ends lost 3 bases and 0 bases respectively, with 10 bases between them. Germline V lookup: CDR1 SGDLS, CDR2 YYNGEE. This CDR3 comprises 15 residues.

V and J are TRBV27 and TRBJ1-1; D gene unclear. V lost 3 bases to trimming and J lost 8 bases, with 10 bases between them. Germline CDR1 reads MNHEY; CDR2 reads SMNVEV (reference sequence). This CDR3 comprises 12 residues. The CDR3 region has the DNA TGTGCCAGCAGTTTTATCGTGCAGGAAGCTTTCTTT. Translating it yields CASSFIVQEAFF.

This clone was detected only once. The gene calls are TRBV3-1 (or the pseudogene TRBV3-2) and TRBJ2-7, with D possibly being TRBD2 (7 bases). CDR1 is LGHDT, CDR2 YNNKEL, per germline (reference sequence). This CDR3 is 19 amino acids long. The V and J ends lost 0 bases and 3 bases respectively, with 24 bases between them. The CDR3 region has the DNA TGTGCCAGCAGCCAAGATCACAGGCTACGGCGGGGGCCCTACTACGAGCAGTACTTC. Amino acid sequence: CASSQDHRLRRGPYYEQYF.

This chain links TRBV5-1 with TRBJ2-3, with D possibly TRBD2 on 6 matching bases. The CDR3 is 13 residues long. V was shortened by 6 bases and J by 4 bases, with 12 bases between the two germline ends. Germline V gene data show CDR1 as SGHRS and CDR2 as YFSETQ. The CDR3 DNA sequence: TGCGCCAGCAAACGGGAGTACTCAGATACGCAGTATTTT. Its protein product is CASKREYSDTQYF.

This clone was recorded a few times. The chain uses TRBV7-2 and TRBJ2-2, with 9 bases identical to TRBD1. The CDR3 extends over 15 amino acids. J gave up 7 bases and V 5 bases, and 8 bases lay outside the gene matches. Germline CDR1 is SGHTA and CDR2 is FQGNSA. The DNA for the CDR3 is TGTGCCAGCAGCGTCCGGACAGGGGTAGGCGGGGAGCTGTTTTTT. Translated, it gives CASSVRTGVGGELFF.

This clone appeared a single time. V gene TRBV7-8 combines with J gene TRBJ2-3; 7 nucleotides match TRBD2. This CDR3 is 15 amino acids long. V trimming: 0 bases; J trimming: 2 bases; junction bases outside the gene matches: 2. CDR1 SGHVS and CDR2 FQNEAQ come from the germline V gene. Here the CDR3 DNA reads TGTGCCAGCAGCTTAGCAGCGGGAAACACAGATACGCAGTATTTT. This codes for CASSLAAGNTDTQYF. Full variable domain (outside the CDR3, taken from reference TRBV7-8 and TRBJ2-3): GAGVSQSPRYKVAKRGQDVALRCDPISGHVSLFWYQQALGQGPEFLTYFQNEAQLDKSGLPSDRFFAERPEGSVSTLKIQRTQQEDSAVYLCASSLAAGNTDTQYFGPGTRLTVL.

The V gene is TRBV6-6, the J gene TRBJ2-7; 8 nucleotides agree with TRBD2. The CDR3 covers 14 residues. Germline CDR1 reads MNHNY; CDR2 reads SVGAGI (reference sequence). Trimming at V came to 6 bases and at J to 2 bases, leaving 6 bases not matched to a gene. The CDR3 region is CASSSGTRTYEQYF. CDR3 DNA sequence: TGTGCCAGCAGCTCCGGGACTAGAACCTACGAGCAGTACTTC.

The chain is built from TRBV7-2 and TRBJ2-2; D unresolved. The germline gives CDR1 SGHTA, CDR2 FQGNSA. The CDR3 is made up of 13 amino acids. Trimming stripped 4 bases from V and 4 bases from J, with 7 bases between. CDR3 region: CASSWYGTGELFF. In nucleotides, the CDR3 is TGTGCCAGCAGCTGGTACGGCACCGGGGAGCTGTTTTTT.

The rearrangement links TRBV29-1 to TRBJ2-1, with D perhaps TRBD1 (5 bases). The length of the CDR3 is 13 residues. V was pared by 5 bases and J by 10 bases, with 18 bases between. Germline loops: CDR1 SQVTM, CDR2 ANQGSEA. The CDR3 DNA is TGCAGCGTTCTTTCCCAGGGCGGTGGCGAGCAGTTCTTC. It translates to CSVLSQGGGEQFF.

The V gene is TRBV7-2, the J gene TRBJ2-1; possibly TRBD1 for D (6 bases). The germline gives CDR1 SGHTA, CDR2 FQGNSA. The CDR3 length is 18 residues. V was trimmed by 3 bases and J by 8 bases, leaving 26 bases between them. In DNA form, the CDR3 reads TGTGCCAGCAGCTTGACAGGAATTTTAGTCCCTAGCCTACATGAGCAGTTCTTC. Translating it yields CASSLTGILVPSLHEQFF.

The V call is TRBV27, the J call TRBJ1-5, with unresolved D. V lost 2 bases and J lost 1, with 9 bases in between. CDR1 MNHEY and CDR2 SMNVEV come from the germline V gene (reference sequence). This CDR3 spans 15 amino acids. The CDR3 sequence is CASSLAGLSNQPQHF. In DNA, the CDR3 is TGTGCCAGCAGTTTAGCGGGGTTGAGCAATCAGCCCCAGCATTTT.

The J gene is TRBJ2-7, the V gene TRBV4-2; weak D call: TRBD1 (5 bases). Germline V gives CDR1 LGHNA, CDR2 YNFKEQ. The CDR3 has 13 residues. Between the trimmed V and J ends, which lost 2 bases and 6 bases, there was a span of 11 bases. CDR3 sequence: CASSQRTGSEQYF. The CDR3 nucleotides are TGTGCCAGCAGCCAACGTACAGGCTCCGAGCAGTACTTC.

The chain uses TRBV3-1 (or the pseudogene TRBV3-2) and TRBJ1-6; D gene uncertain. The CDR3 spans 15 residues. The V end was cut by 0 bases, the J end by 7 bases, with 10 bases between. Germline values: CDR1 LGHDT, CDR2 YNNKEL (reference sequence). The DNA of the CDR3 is TGTGCCAGCAGCCAAGATCTGTCTCGGAATTCACCCCTCCACTTT. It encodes CASSQDLSRNSPLHF.

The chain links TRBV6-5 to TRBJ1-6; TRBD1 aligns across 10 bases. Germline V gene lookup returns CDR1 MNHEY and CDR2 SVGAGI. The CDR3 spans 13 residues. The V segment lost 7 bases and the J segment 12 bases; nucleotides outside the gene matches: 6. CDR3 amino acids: CASKGQGTVPLHF. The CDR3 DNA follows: TGTGCCAGCAAGGGACAGGGGACCGTACCCCTCCACTTT.

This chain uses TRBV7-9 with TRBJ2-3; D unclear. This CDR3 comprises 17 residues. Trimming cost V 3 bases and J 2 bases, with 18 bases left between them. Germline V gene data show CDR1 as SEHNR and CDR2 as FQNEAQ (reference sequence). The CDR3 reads CASSLSEKSPTTDTQYF. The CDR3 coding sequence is TGTGCCAGCAGCTTGAGTGAAAAGTCACCAACCACAGATACGCAGTATTTT.

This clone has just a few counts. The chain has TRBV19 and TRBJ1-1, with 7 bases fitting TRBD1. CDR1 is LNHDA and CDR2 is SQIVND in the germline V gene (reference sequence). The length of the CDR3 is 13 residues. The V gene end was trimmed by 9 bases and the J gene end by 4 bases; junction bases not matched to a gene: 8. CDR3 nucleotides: TGTGCCAGCTCATCCAGGGGGGTCACTGAAGCTTTCTTT. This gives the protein CASSSRGVTEAFF.

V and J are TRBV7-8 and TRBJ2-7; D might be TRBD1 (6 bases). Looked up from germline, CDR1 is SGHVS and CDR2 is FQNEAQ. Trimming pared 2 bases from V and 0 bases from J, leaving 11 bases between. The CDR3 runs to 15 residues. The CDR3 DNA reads TGTGCCAGCAGCTTACCCACAGGGTTCTCCTACGAGCAGTACTTC. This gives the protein CASSLPTGFSYEQYF.